This T cell receptor (beta chain) was identified during a study of identifying expanded T cells in peripheral blood. Details on this clone: Its specificity is not known.

The method was immunoSEQ multiplex PCR; TCRdb's version includes in-frame clones alone and lacks a portion of them. The sample holds approximately 83,000 clones; approximately 84% are singletons and the top ten take less than 5%. Study-level findings and limits: Clone count variance between approximately 2-week samples rose with total template count.

Collection occurred without any documented infections or immune events in donors. The CDR3 is 17 residues long. Trimming took off 2 bases at V and 1 base at J, with 18 bases between the two ends. Germline values: CDR1 SGDLS, CDR2 YYNGEE. This receptor was taken from a person aged 18-70 years in good health. The chain links TRBV9 to TRBJ2-5; D ambiguous. Material for sequencing was blood. The CDR3 coding sequence is TGTGCCAGCAGCGTCGGCCTCTGGTCCCTTGTCCAAGAGACCCAGTACTTC. Translation gives CASSVGLWSLVQETQYF.